This T cell receptor (beta chain) was observed in a study of T-cell memory formation after mild COVID-19. Study-level points and caveats: Contracting clones, day 15 to 85, had balanced CD4/CD8, and later expanders favored CD4+. Second-wave clones that peaked on day 37 lacked confirmed SARS-CoV-2 specificity. Cross-reactive memory apparently joined, as some responding clones appeared in pre-infection memory.

Of note for this clonotype: Its antigen remains unknown.

TCRalpha and TCRbeta libraries used 5'RACE with constant-segment primers and UMIs. TCRdb ran MiXCR on the 5' RACE reads and lists one entry per CDR3 protein. This table holds some 160,000 distinct CDR3 sequences, 10% to 15% found once. Sequenced material: PBMCs or a T cell subset sorted from them (not recorded which). The clonotype originates from a man younger than 30 who had mild COVID-19 (a few samples of this study predate the infection). Cell type and time point are not known.

CDR3 sequence (DNA): TGTGCCAGCAGTGAATTGACGGGAACCGACGAGCAGTACTTC. Translated: CASSELTGTDEQYF. The rearrangement uses TRBV25-1 and TRBJ2-7, with D possibly TRBD2 on 5 matching bases. CDR3 length: 14 residues. CDR1 and CDR2 from the germline V gene are MGHDK and SYGVNS. V lost 1 base to trimming and J lost 5 bases, with 12 bases between them.